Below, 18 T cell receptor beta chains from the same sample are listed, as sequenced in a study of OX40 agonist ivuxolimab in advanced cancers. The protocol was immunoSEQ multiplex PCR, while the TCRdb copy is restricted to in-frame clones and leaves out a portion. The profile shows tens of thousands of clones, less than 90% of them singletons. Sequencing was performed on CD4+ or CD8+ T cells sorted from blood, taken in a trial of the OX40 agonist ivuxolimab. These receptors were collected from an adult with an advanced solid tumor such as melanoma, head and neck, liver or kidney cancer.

The CDR3 DNA reads TGTGCCAGCAGTTTAAAGGGGGTGAACACTGAAGCTTTCTTT. Protein: CASSLKGVNTEAFF. The chain links TRBV28 to TRBJ1-1, with D perhaps matching TRBD1 (6 bases). The germline V gene has CDR1 MDHEN and CDR2 SYDVKM. This CDR3 spans 14 amino acids. V was trimmed by 2 bases and J by 0 bases, leaving 7 bases between them.

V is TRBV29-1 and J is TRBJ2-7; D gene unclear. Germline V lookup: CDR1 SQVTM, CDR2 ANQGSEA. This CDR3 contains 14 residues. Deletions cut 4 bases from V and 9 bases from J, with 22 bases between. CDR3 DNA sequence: TGCAGCGTTGGAGGAAGCGCAACACCTCTCGGGCAGTACTTC. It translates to CSVGGSATPLGQYF.

CDR3 protein: CASSLVLGSAGNEKLFF. CDR3 DNA sequence: TGTGCCAGCAGCTTAGTTCTAGGGTCAGCGGGGAATGAAAAACTGTTTTTT. This chain joins TRBV11-2 and TRBJ1-4; D is undetermined. CDR1 SGHAT and CDR2 FQNNGV come from the germline V gene. Trimming shortened V by 1 base and J by 5 bases, and 17 bases separated the two germline ends. The CDR3 is 17 amino acids.

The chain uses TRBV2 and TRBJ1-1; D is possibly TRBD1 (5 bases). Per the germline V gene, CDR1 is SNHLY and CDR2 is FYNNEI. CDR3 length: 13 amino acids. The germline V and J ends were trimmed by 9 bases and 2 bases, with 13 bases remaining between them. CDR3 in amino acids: CARRRGPNTEAFF. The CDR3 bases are TGTGCCAGAAGGAGGGGCCCTAACACTGAAGCTTTCTTT.

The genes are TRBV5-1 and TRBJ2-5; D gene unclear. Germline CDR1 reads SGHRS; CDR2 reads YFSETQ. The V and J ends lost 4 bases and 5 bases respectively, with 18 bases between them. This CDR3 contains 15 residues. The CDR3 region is CASSPQRLVQETQYF. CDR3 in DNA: TGCGCCAGCAGCCCCCAGAGGTTAGTCCAGGAGACCCAGTACTTC.

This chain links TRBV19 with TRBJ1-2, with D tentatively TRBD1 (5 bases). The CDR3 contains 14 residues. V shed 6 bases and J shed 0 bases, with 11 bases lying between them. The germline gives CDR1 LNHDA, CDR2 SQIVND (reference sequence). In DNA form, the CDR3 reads TGTGCCAGTAGAGGGGACGCTTCTAACTATGGCTACACCTTC. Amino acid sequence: CASRGDASNYGYTF.

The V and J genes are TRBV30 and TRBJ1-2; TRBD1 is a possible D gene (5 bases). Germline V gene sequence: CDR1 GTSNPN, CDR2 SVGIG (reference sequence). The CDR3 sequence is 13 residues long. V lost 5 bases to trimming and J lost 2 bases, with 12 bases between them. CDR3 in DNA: TGTGCCTGGTACTCGACAGCGAACTATGGCTACACCTTC. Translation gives CAWYSTANYGYTF.

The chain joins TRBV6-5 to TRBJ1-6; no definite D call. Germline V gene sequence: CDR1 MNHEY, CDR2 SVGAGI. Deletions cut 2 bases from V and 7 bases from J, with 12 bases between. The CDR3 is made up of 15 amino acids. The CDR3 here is CASSYGRLANSPLHF. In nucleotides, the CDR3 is TGTGCCAGCAGTTACGGTCGGCTCGCGAATTCACCCCTCCACTTT.

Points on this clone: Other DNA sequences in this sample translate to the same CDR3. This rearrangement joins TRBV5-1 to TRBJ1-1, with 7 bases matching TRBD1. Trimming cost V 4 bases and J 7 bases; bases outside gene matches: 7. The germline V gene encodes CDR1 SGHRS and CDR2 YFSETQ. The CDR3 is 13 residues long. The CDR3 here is CASSPGQKYEAFF. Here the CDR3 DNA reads TGCGCCAGCAGCCCGGGACAGAAGTATGAAGCTTTCTTT.

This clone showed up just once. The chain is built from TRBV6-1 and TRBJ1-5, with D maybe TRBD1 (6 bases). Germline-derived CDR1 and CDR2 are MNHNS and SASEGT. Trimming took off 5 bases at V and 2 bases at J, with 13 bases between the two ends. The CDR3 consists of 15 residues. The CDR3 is CASSLDRNGNQPQHF. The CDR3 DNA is TGTGCCAGCAGTCTCGACAGGAATGGCAATCAGCCCCAGCATTTT.

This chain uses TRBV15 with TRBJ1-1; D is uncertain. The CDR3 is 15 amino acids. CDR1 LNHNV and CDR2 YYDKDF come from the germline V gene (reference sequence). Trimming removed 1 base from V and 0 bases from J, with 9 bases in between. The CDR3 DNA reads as TGTGCCACCAGCAGAGGGGAGCTCATGAACACTGAAGCTTTCTTT. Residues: CATSRGELMNTEAFF.

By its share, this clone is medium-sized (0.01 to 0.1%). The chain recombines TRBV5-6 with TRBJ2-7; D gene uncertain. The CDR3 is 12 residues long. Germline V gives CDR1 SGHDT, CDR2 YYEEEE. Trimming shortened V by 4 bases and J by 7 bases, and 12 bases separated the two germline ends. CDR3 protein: CASSKAVREQYF. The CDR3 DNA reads TGTGCCAGCAGCAAGGCGGTACGGGAGCAGTACTTC.

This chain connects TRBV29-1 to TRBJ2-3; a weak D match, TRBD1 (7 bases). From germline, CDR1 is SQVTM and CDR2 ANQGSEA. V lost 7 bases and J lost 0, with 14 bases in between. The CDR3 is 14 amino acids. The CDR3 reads CSAPSGGSTDTQYF. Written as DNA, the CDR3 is TGCAGCGCGCCATCAGGGGGGAGCACAGATACGCAGTATTTT.

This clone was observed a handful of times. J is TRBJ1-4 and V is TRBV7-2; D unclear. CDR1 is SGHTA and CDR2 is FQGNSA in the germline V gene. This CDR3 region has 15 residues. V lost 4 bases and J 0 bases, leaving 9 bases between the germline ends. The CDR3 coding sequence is TGTGCCAGCAGCTGGGTCCACTCAACTAATGAAAAACTGTTTTTT. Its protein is CASSWVHSTNEKLFF.

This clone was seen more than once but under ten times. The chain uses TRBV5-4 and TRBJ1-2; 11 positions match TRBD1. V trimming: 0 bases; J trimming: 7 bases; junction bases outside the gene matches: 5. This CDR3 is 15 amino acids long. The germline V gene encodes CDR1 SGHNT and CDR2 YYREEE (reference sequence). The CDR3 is CASSLGDRGSLGYTF. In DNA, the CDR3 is TGTGCCAGCAGCTTGGGGGACAGGGGGAGCCTTGGCTACACCTTC.

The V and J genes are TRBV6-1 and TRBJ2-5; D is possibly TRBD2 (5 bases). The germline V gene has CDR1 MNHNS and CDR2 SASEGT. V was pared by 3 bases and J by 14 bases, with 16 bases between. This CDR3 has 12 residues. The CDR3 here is CASSEPWTAHYF. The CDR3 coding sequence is TGTGCCAGCAGTGAGCCTTGGACTGCGCATTACTTC.

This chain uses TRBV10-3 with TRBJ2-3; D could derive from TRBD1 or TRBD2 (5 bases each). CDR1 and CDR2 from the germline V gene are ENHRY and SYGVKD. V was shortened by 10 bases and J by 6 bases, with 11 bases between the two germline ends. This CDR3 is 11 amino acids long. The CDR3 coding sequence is TGTGCCACCGGGGACGGGGATACGCAGTATTTT. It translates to CATGDGDTQYF.

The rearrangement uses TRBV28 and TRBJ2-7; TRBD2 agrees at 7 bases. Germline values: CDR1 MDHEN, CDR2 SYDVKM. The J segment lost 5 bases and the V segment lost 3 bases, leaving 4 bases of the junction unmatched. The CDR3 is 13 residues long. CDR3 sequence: CASSFPAGDEQYF. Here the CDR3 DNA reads TGTGCCAGCAGTTTCCCCGCGGGGGACGAGCAGTACTTC.